This TCR beta chain was sequenced for a study of vaccination effects on CD4 cells after COVID-19. V lost 2 bases, J lost 4 bases, and 9 bases lay in between. CDR1 MNHNY and CDR2 SVGAGI come from the germline V gene (reference sequence). This CDR3 is 13 amino acids long. Repertoires were generated with immunoSEQ multiplex PCR, while TCRdb's copy carries only in-frame clones and drops some. This table holds about 45,000 clones, approximately 70% found once. A word on this clone: Its target is unknown.

It was after around eleven days of culture that CD4+ T cells were isolated. All participants had two doses of either the BNT162b2 or mRNA-1273 vaccine. IL-2 medium supplanted half the medium on days 3 and 7. V is TRBV6-6 and J is TRBJ2-7; D is undetermined. The source was CD4+ T cells from PBMCs cultured without peptide, collected after COVID-19 vaccination. The TCR sequence derives from a human donor who received a COVID-19 vaccine. CDR3 DNA: TGTGCCAGCAGTTACGCTGGGGATTACGAGCAGTACTTC. Amino acids: CASSYAGDYEQYF.